Listed here are 6 T cell receptor beta chains from one sample, sequenced in a study of control samples from healthy donors and cancer patients. Sequencing was performed with immunoSEQ multiplex PCR; in TCRdb, only in-frame clones are kept and a portion is missing. Of about 78,000 clones listed, approximately 88% are singletons. Material for sequencing was blood. The receptors shown here come from a woman between 55 and 75 years old in good health.

The chain has TRBV6-2 or TRBV6-3 and TRBJ1-1, with TRBD1 as a possible D gene (6 bases). The CDR3 covers 16 residues. CDR1 is MNHEY and CDR2 is SVGEGT in the germline V gene. Trimming pared 0 bases from V and 5 bases from J, leaving 16 bases between. Here the CDR3 reads CASSYSMGGLRTEAFF. CDR3 bases: TGTGCCAGCAGTTACTCGATGGGGGGGCTTCGGACTGAAGCTTTCTTT.

This rearrangement joins TRBV5-6 to TRBJ1-2; 8 bases are shared with TRBD1. Germline V CDR1 and CDR2: SGHDT, YYEEEE. Germline trimming cut 4 bases from V and 6 bases from J; bases unmatched to any gene: 17. CDR3 length equals 17 residues. This CDR3 is CASSLTPRDRRRDGYTF. For the CDR3, the DNA is TGTGCCAGCAGCCTGACACCCCGGGACAGGAGGCGGGATGGCTACACCTTC.

This chain connects TRBV3-1 (or the pseudogene TRBV3-2) to TRBJ2-7; D remains ambiguous. CDR3 length: 14 residues. Germline-derived CDR1 and CDR2 are LGHDT and YNNKEL (reference sequence). V was cut by 0 bases and J by 0 bases, with 6 bases left in between. The CDR3 nucleotides are TGTGCCAGCAGCCAAGATTACCTCTCCTACGAGCAGTACTTC. The encoded protein is CASSQDYLSYEQYF.

The chain couples TRBV2 to TRBJ1-1; 11 bases map to TRBD1. From germline, CDR1 is SNHLY and CDR2 FYNNEI. J was trimmed by 7 bases and V by 10 bases; bases with no gene match: 8. The CDR3 has 13 residues. The DNA of the CDR3 is TGTGCCACCCTCCGGGACAGGGGGTATGAAGCTTTCTTT. Its protein product is CATLRDRGYEAFF.

This sequence joins TRBV7-9 and TRBJ2-3, with D perhaps TRBD1 (6 bases). Germline CDR1 reads SEHNR; CDR2 reads FQNEAQ (reference sequence). The CDR3 extends over 16 amino acids. V lost 0 bases, J lost 4 bases, and 14 bases lay in between. This CDR3 is CASSLAKGELADTQYF. CDR3 sequence (DNA): TGTGCCAGCAGCTTAGCGAAGGGGGAATTGGCAGATACGCAGTATTTT.

The genes are TRBV25-1 and TRBJ1-3; no reliable D call. Looked up from germline, CDR1 is MGHDK and CDR2 is SYGVNS. The V end lost 2 bases, the J end lost 3 bases, and 14 bases lay between the germline ends. The CDR3 is made up of 16 amino acids. Written as DNA, the CDR3 is TGTGCCAGCAGTGAAATACGGCAGTTTTATGGAAACACCATATATTTT. This encodes CASSEIRQFYGNTIYF.